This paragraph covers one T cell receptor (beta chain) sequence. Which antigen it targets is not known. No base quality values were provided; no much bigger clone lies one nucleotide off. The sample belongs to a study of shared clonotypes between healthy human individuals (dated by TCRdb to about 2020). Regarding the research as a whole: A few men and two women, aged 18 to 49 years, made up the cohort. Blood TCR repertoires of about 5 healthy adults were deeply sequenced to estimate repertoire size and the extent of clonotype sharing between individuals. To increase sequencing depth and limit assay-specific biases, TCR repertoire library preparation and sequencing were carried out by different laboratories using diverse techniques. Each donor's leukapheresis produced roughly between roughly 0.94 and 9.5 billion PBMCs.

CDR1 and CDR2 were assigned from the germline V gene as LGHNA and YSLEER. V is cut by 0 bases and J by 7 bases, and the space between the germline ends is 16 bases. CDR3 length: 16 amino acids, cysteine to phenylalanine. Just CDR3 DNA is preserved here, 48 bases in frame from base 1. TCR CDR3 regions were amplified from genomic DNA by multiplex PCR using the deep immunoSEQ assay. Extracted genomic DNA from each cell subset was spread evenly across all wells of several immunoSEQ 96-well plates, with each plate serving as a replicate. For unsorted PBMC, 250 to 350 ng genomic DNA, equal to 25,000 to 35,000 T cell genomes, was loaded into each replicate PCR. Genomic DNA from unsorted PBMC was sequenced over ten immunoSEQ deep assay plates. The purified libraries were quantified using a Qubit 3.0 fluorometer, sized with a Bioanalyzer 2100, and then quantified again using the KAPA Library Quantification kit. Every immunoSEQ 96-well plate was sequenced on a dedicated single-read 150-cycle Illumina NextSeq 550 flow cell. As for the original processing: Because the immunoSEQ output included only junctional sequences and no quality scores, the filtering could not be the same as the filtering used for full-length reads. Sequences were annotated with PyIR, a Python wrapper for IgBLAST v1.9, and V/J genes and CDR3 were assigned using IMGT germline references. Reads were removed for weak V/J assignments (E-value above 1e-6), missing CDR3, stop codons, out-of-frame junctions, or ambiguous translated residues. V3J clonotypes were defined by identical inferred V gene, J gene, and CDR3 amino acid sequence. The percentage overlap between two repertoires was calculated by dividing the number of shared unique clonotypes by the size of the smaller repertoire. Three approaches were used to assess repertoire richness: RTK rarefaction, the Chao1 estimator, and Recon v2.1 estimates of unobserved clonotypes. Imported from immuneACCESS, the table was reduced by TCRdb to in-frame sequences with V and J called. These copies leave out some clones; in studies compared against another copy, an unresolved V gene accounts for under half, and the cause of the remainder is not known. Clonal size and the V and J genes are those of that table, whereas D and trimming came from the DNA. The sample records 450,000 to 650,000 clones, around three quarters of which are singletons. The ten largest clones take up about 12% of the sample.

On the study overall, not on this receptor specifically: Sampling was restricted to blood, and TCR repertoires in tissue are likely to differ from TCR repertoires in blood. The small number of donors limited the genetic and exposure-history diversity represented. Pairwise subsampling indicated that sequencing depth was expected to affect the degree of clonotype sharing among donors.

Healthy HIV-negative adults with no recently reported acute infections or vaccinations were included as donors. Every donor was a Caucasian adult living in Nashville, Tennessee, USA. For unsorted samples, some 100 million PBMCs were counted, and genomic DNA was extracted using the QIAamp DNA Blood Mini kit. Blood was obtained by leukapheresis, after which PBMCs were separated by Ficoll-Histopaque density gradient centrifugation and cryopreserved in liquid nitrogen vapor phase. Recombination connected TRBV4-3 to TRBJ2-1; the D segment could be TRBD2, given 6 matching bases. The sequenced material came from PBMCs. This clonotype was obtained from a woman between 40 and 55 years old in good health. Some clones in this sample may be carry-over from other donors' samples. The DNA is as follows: TGCGCCAGCAGCCAAGAAGCGGGTAGATGGTGGAATGAGCAGTTCTTC. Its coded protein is CASSQEAGRWWNEQFF.